This T cell receptor (beta chain) derives from a study of OX40 agonist ivuxolimab in advanced cancers. Study context: The study gave patients intravenous ivuxolimab at 0.01 to 10 mg/kg every 2 weeks. Earlier treatment with anti-PD-1, anti-PD-L1 or anti-CTLA-4 was permitted, and 30% to 40% had received some.

V was trimmed by 10 bases and J by 4 bases, leaving 15 bases between them. Per germline, CDR1 LNHDA and CDR2 SQIVND (reference sequence). The CDR3 length is 13 residues. Regarding the study as a whole: Normalized T-cell clonal expansion was also low in a subset of nonresponders.

The data were produced by immunoSEQ multiplex PCR, yet TCRdb's version contains in-frame clones alone and is incomplete. The sample has tens of thousands of clones, 91% seen once. A remark on this clone: The antigen is undetermined.

The chain is built from TRBV19 and TRBJ2-3; D remains unclear. The clonotype originates from an adult with an advanced solid tumor such as melanoma, head and neck, liver or kidney cancer. Specimen: CD4+ or CD8+ T cells sorted from blood, collected in a trial of the OX40 agonist ivuxolimab. The chain's CDR3 is CATYGVRADTQYF. The DNA for the CDR3 is TGTGCCACCTATGGGGTCCGGGCAGATACGCAGTATTTT.